This T cell receptor beta chain was captured by sequencing in a study of graft-versus-host responses after intestinal transplantation (dated by TCRdb to about 2021). Turning to the overall study: Multivisceral, liver-intestinal, or isolated intestinal transplants were received by the recipients. Every recipient was given anti-thymocyte globulin induction, then maintenance tacrolimus and steroids for 3 to 4 years. Bulk TCR-beta CDR3 sequencing was used to track graft-versus-host and host-versus-graft alloreactive T cell clones in the graft, circulation and bone marrow after intestinal transplantation. Alloreactive clones were identified by sequencing pre-transplant mixed lymphocyte reaction products and comparing them with unstimulated pre-transplant donor and recipient T cells. Of the roughly 25 intestinal transplant recipients enrolled in the cohort, one of whom was a retransplant, a few patients without pretransplant specimens were excluded. A peak of at least 4% donor T cells among recipient peripheral blood mononuclear cells was the definition used for donor T cell macrochimerism. Rather than being sequenced by the commercial service, samples from a few later patients were sequenced in-house on an Illumina MiSeq and processed with MiXCR.

General conclusions and limits of the study: GvH clones were detected in recipient bone marrow, and some appeared earlier in ileal mucosa or blood, consistent with an intestinal mucosal origin. Early after transplant, peak levels of circulating GvH clones were associated with declines in HvG clones. Conclusions were limited by the relatively low number and heterogeneity of intestinal transplant patients. Patients with donor T cell macrochimerism had high GvH to HvG T cell clonal ratios in their allografts.

Worth noting for this clone: The specificity of this receptor is unknown. No quality values exist for individual bases; no much larger clone is one base distant.

The germline V gene yields MGHDK for CDR1 and SYGVNS for CDR2. At the junction V is shortened by 5 bases and J by 7 bases; bases outside the gene matches: 11. The cysteine opens and the phenylalanine closes a CDR3 of 14 amino acids. Only the CDR3 part of the read is kept: 42 bases, read in frame from the first base. This sample's time point label indicates: cells obtained before transplantation from donor or recipient. CD3+CD4+ and CD3+CD8+ populations were FACS-sorted from unstimulated pre-transplant donor and recipient cells taken from spleen or lymph nodes. Library generation was performed with the immunoSEQ multiplex PCR assay. For most patients, genomic DNA was isolated using the Qiagen DNeasy Blood and Tissue Kit and was shipped frozen to Adaptive Biotechnologies for TCR sequencing. For most patients, high-throughput TCR-beta CDR3 sequencing of genomic DNA was performed by Adaptive Biotechnologies. The authors processed their data as follows. Adaptive's ImmunoSEQ software supplied the TCR sequencing data for 15 to 20 patients, while MiXCR and VDJtools were used to process a few other patients. To correct CD4 versus CD8 sorting errors, any sequence found in both subsets at a frequency ratio below 5:1 was removed. CDR3 nucleotide sequences shared between donor and recipient were removed because the origin of such sequences could not be assigned. To count as alloreactive, a clone needed at least 2-fold expansion over unstimulated cells and a minimum CFSE-low frequency of 0.002% (template counts) or 0.001% (read counts). Clones detected in sequenced pre-transplant spleen, lymph node, or MLR CFSE-low populations of the donor or recipient were defined as mappable. Cumulative frequency of alloreactive clones was calculated as a percentage of all sequences weighted by copy number. The clones in this table, taken by TCRdb from immuneACCESS, are in-frame only. Not every clone is retained; where verified, under half of the shortfall comes from an unresolved V gene, and the cause of the rest is unknown. That table furnishes V, J and clone size, whereas the DNA furnished D and trimming. In this sample the table shows about 80,000 clones, less than 90% of which occur a single time. The ten most abundant clones make up roughly 0.37% of the sample.

The chain is encoded by TRBV25-1 joined to TRBJ2-7; 7 junctional bases match TRBD2. This sequence was found in a human donor who received an intestinal transplant. Sequenced here: unstimulated CD4+ T cells sorted from spleen or lymph node cells, sampled before intestinal transplant. The DNA is TGTGCCAGCAGTCCTCTTACTAGCGAGAGAGAGCAGTACTTC. Its coded protein is CASSPLTSEREQYF.